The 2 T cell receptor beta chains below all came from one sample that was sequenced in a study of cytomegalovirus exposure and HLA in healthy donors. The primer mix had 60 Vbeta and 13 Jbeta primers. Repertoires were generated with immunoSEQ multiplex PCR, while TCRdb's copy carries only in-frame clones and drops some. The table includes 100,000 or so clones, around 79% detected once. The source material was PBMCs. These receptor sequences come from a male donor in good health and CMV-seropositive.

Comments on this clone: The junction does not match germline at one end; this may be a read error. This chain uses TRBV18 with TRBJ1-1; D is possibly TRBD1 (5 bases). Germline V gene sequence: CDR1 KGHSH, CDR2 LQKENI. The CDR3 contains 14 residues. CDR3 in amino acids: CASPPGEVNTEAFF. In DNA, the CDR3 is TGTGCCAGCCCACCGGGGGAGGTGAACACTGAAGCTTTCTTT.

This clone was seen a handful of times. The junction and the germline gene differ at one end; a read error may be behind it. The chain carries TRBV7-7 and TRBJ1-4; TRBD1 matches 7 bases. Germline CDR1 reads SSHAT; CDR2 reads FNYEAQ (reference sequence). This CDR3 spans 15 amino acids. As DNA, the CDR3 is TGTGCTAGCAGCTCCCGGGACAGCACTAATGAAAAACTGTTTTTT. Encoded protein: CASSSRDSTNEKLFF.